The sequence of this T cell receptor beta chain was determined in a study of blood T cell repertoires in COVID-19. Study-level information: Whether acute or convalescent, the COVID-19 samples came from the United States, Italy and Spain. PBMCs, B-cell-depleted T cells, or T cells provided the cDNA or gDNA that made up the material.

Germline V CDR1 and CDR2: MGHRA, YSYEKL. The CDR3 spans 15 residues. Trimming cost V 4 bases and J 2 bases, with 15 bases left between them. Source study methods: It was from reference gene primer amplification that nucleated cell counts were estimated. Profiling relied on immunoSEQ multiplex PCR, and the TCRdb table lists in-frame clones only, not all of them. That table gives V, J and clone size, and the DNA gave D and trimming. The data hold hundreds of thousands of clones, with around 89% observed a single time. Sequencing was carried out using peripheral blood. This clonotype was obtained from a woman aged 40 to 50 who had recovered from COVID-19. This rearrangement joins TRBV4-1 to TRBJ2-7, with D perhaps TRBD2 (6 bases). The CDR3 DNA is TGCGCCAGCAGCCCCCGGGAGCCGGGGGCCTACGAGCAGTACTTC. It is translated as CASSPREPGAYEQYF.